This T cell receptor beta chain was retrieved from a study of T-cell reconstitution after alpha-beta-depleted transplantation in children. CDR3 length equals 16 residues. V lost 5 bases to trimming and J lost 2 bases, with 17 bases between them. Germline CDR1 and CDR2: MDHEN and SYDVKM. Molecular barcoding with unique molecular identifiers was used for the TCRbeta library. Each CDR3 protein is one row after TCRdb ran MiXCR on the PCR reads. The sample lists 75,000 to 90,000 distinct CDR3 sequences, roughly an eighth occurring once. This clonotype has more than one count but fewer than ten. The source of this sequence is a male patient aged 2 to 9 who had a stem cell transplant for acute lymphoblastic leukemia, so the T cells may come from the graft donor. The rearrangement joins TRBV28 to TRBJ2-3; D unresolved. Sample: PBMCs, mostly from graft donor cells, taken 180 days after TCRalphabeta/CD19-depleted stem cell transplant. CDR3 nucleotides: TGTGCCAGCAGTACCCCACCGAAAGAAGCCACAGATACGCAGTATTTT. Its translation is CASSTPPKEATDTQYF.